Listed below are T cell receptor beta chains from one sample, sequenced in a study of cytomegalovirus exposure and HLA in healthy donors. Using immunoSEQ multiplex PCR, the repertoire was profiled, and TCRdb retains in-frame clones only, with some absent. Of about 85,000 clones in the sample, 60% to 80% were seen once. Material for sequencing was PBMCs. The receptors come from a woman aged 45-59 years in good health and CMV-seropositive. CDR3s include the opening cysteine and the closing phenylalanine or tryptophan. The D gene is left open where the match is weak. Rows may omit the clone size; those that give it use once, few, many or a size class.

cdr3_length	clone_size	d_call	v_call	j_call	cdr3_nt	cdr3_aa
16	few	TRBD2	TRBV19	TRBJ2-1	TGTGCCAGTAGCGAAGCTAGCGGAGCGAACTACAATGAGCAGTTCTTC	CASSEASGANYNEQFF
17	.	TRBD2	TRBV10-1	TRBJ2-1	TGCGCCAGCAGTGGGCAGAACGGGACTAAAATCTACAATGAGCAGTTCTTC	CASSGQNGTKIYNEQFF
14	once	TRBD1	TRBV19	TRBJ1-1	TGTGCCAGTAGCCGTACAGGGGGCGCGTCTGAAGCTTTCTTT	CASSRTGGASEAFF
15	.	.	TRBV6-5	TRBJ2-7	TGTGCCAGCAGTTACTCGGGTCAGGGGGGACTGGAGCAGTACTTC	CASSYSGQGGLEQYF
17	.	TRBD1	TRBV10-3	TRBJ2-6	TGTGCCATCAGTGAAGTAGGGGGCGCCCGTGGGGCCAACGTCCTGACTTTC	CAISEVGGARGANVLTF
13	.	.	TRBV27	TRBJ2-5	TGTGCCAGCAGTTTATCCTACGAGGCGTCACGGTACTTC	CASSLSYEASRYF
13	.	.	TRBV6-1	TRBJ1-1	TGTGCCAGCAGTGCCCCAGGGCGCACTGAAGCTTTCTTT	CASSAPGRTEAFF
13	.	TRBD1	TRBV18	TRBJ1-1	TGTGCCAGCTCACTGGGACAGGGGTATGAAGCTTTCTTT	CASSLGQGYEAFF
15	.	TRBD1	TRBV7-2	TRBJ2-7	TGTGCCAGCAGCCTAACGGCGGGACAGGGCAACGAGCAGTACTTC	CASSLTAGQGNEQYF
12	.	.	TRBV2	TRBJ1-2	TGTGCCAGCAGCGATACAGGCTATGGCTACACCTTC	CASSDTGYGYTF
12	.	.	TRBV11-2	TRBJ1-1	TGTGCCAGCAGCTTCAGTGGCACTGAAGCTTTCTTT	CASSFSGTEAFF
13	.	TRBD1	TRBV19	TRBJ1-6	TGTGCCAGCTCCGGGACAGGGGAATCACCCCTCCACTTT	CASSGTGESPLHF
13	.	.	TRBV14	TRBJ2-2	TGTGCCAGCAGTGGGAGGAGGACCGGGGAGCTGTTTTTT	CASSGRRTGELFF
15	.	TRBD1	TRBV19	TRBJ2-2	TGTGCCAGTAAATCGGGACAGGGGAGGGCCGGGGAGCTGTTTTTT	CASKSGQGRAGELFF
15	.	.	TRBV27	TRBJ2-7	TGTGCCAGCAGTTTAAGGTCTCAGGGTGACTACGAGCAGTACTTC	CASSLRSQGDYEQYF
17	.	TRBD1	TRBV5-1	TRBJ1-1	TGCGCCAGCAGCTTGGGCCCGACAGGGCCGGTGAACACTGAAGCTTTCTTT	CASSLGPTGPVNTEAFF
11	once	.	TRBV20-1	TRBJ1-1	TGCAGTGCCCAAAGGACACAGGAAGCTTTCTTT	CSAQRTQEAFF
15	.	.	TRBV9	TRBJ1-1	TGTGCCAGCAGCGTAGGGGGCAGCCGGGAGGCTGAAGCTTTCTTT	CASSVGGSREAEAFF
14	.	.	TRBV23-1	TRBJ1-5	TGCGCCGCCACCCGAAACAGGGAGAATCAGCCCCAGCATTTT	CAATRNRENQPQHF
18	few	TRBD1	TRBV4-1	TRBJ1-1	TGCGCCAGCAGCCCGACCTTCCGGGACAGGGGGACGAACACTGAAGCTTTCTTT	CASSPTFRDRGTNTEAFF
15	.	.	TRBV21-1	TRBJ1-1	TGTGCCAGCAGCCCCTTAAGGGGTACGGACACTGAAGCTTTCTTT	CASSPLRGTDTEAFF
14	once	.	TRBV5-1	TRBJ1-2	TGCGCCAGCAGTCCCGACCCGGGGTACTATGGCTACACCTTC	CASSPDPGYYGYTF
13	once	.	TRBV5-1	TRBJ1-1	TGCGCCAGCAGCTTGGTCATCAACACTGAAGCTTTCTTT	CASSLVINTEAFF
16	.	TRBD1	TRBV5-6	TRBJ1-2	TGTGCCAGCAGCTTGACCTTACAGGGGGCTGGTTATGGCTACACCTTC	CASSLTLQGAGYGYTF
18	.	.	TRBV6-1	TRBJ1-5	TGTGCCAGCAGTGAATATACTCGGACGACAGCTAGCAATCAGCCCCAGCATTTT	CASSEYTRTTASNQPQHF
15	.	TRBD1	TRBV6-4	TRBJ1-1	TGTGCCAGCAGTGTGGACAGGGGGCGGATAACTGAAGCTTTCTTT	CASSVDRGRITEAFF
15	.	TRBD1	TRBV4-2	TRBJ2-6	TGTGCCAGCAGCCTCACAGGGGACGGGGCCAACGTCCTGACTTTC	CASSLTGDGANVLTF
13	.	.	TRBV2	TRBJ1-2	TGTGCCAGCAGGGCACGCGACAGTCGTGGCTACACCTTC	CASRARDSRGYTF
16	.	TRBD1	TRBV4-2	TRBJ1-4	TGTGCCAGCAGCCAAGGGGACAGACAGGGGAAGGAAAAACTGTTTTTT	CASSQGDRQGKEKLFF
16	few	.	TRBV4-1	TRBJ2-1	TGCGCCAGCAGCCAATCGGGGTTGCGGACGTACAATGAGCAGTTCTTC	CASSQSGLRTYNEQFF
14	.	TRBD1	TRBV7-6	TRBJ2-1	TGTGCCAGCAGCTCGGACAGGGTAGGCAATGAGCAGTTCTTC	CASSSDRVGNEQFF
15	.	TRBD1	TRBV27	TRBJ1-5	TGTGCCAGCAGCACCGGGACAGGGAAACGTCAGCCCCAGCATTTT	CASSTGTGKRQPQHF